This is a list of T cell receptor beta chains from one sample in a study of beta chain features in type 1 diabetes. TCRdb's copy holds only in-frame clones and misses some; the assay was immunoSEQ multiplex PCR. The table has hundreds of thousands of clones, approximately 10% seen once; the top ten hold around 0.015%. The specimen was naive CD4+ T cells from blood. Receptor source: a woman aged 25 to 39 in good health. The CDR3 runs from the conserved cysteine through the conserved F or W. The D gene is left open where the match is weak. Part of the rows lack a size; the others show once, few, many or a class for expanded clones.

size	V	D	J	DNA	CDR3
-	TRBV7-2	TRBD1	TRBJ2-1	TGTGCCAGCAGCAGGGGACAGGGTAAATACAATGAGCAGTTCTTC	CASSRGQGKYNEQFF
-	TRBV18	TRBD2	TRBJ2-1	TGTGCCAGCTCACAGACTAGCGGGAGTACGGGCACCTACAATGAGCAGTTCTTC	CASSQTSGSTGTYNEQFF
-	TRBV5-4	TRBD2	TRBJ2-1	TGTGCCAGCAGCTTAAGACTAGCGGGAGGTATCAATGAGCAGTTCTTC	CASSLRLAGGINEQFF
-	TRBV4-2	-	TRBJ1-2	TGTGCCAGCAGCCAAGTACAGGTCTACTATGGCTACACCTTC	CASSQVQVYYGYTF
few	TRBV28	-	TRBJ1-2	TGTGCCAGCAGTTACGGAGAACCTACTAACTATGGCTACACCTTC	CASSYGEPTNYGYTF
-	TRBV7-2	TRBD1	TRBJ2-5	TGTGCCAGCAGCTTGACAGGGCCGTGGGGAGAGACCCAGTACTTC	CASSLTGPWGETQYF
few	TRBV29-1	-	TRBJ2-7	TGCAGCGTTGCCATTCAGGGTTCCTACGAGCAGTACTTC	CSVAIQGSYEQYF
-	TRBV7-2	TRBD2	TRBJ2-2	TGTGCCAGCAGCATACTAGCGGGAGTTTCCGGGGAGCTGTTTTTT	CASSILAGVSGELFF
-	TRBV9	-	TRBJ1-4	TGTGCCAGCAGCCCCCAACAGGGTAGGGGAACCGGTGAAAAACTGTTTTTT	CASSPQQGRGTGEKLFF
-	TRBV7-9	-	TRBJ2-7	TGTGCCAGCAGCTCTAGTGGCGGGCGCGAGCAGTACTTC	CASSSSGGREQYF
-	TRBV28	TRBD1	TRBJ2-4	TGTGCCAGCAGTTCGGCACCGGGACAGGGAGGTTCGGGAAACATTCAGTACTTC	CASSSAPGQGGSGNIQYF
few	TRBV28	TRBD1	TRBJ2-1	TGTGCCAGCAGAGAATGGGGACAGAGCTACAATGAGCAGTTCTTC	CASREWGQSYNEQFF
-	TRBV4-3	-	TRBJ1-5	TGCGCCAGCAGCCAAGAGACAGATCAGCCCCAGCATTTT	CASSQETDQPQHF
-	TRBV7-2	TRBD2	TRBJ2-7	TGTGCCAGCAGCCCCGGGCTAGCGGGAGGCTACGAGCAGTACTTC	CASSPGLAGGYEQYF
-	TRBV6-6	TRBD1	TRBJ2-7	TGTGCCAGCAGGACGGACAGGGGTTCCGAGCAGTACTTC	CASRTDRGSEQYF
few	TRBV7-9	-	TRBJ2-7	TGTGCCAGCAGCCGCAGTGGTTACGAGCAGTACTTC	CASSRSGYEQYF
few	TRBV11-2	TRBD2	TRBJ2-5	TGTGCCAGCAGCTTAGGGGCTAGCGGGAGTGAGACCCAGTACTTC	CASSLGASGSETQYF
few	TRBV7-2	-	TRBJ2-2	TGTGCCAGCAGCTTCCGGGAGAACGGGGAGCTGTTTTTT	CASSFRENGELFF
few	TRBV28	-	TRBJ1-3	TGTGCCAGCAGCCTTGGGCAGGGGAACACCATATATTTT	CASSLGQGNTIYF
-	TRBV4-1	-	TRBJ2-5	TGCGCCAGCAGCCGCGGACCTAGCGTCCAAGAGACCCAGTACTTC	CASSRGPSVQETQYF
-	TRBV9	-	TRBJ2-2	TGTGCCAGCAGCGTCGAGGCCGGGGAGCTGTTTTTT	CASSVEAGELFF
-	TRBV9	-	TRBJ2-7	TGTGCCAGCAGCGTAGCCGGGAATTACTACGAGCAGTACTTC	CASSVAGNYYEQYF
few	TRBV4-3	-	TRBJ2-2	TGCGCCAGCAGCCAAGATAGGAACAGAAACACCGGGGAGCTGTTTTTT	CASSQDRNRNTGELFF
-	TRBV18	TRBD2	TRBJ2-1	TGTGCCAGCTCACCGACTAGCGGGAGGGACAATGAGCAGTTCTTC	CASSPTSGRDNEQFF
few	TRBV18	-	TRBJ2-2	TGTGCCAGCTCACCGCGTGCGTTCGAAACCGGGGAGCTGTTTTTT	CASSPRAFETGELFF
few	TRBV18	TRBD2	TRBJ2-7	TGTGCCTCACGGGCTAGCGGGAGCCACGAGCAGTACTTC	CASRASGSHEQYF
few	TRBV7-3	TRBD1	TRBJ2-2	TGTGCCAGCAGCTTACAGGGGGCGGGTGCCGGGGAGCTGTTTTTT	CASSLQGAGAGELFF
-	TRBV5-1	TRBD1	TRBJ1-1	TGCGCCAGCCGACCCAGACAGGGAAACACTGAAGCTTTCTTT	CASRPRQGNTEAFF
few	TRBV18	TRBD1	TRBJ1-1	TGTGCCAGCTCAAAGGAACAGGGGGACACTGAAGCTTTCTTT	CASSKEQGDTEAFF
few	TRBV25-1	TRBD2	TRBJ2-1	TGTGCCAGCAGTGAAGCGGGAGTGGGGCAGGATGAGCAGTTCTTC	CASSEAGVGQDEQFF
few	TRBV27	TRBD1	TRBJ1-3	TGTGCCAGCAGTCCAGGGGGCTCTGGAAACACCATATATTTT	CASSPGGSGNTIYF
few	TRBV7-2	TRBD2	TRBJ2-7	TGTGCCAGCAGCTGGAGCGGGAGTTACGAGCAGTACTTC	CASSWSGSYEQYF
few	TRBV19	TRBD1	TRBJ1-2	TGTGCCAGTAGTATACTGGACAGGGAAGGCTACACCTTC	CASSILDREGYTF
few	TRBV29-1	TRBD1	TRBJ1-4	TGCAGCGTTGAAAGGGGGCCTAATGAAAAACTGTTTTTT	CSVERGPNEKLFF
few	TRBV30	-	TRBJ2-1	TGTGCCTGGAACGCGGTAGGCTCGGATGAGCAGTTCTTC	CAWNAVGSDEQFF
-	TRBV18	TRBD1	TRBJ2-3	TGTGCCAGCTCACCACAAGACTCCGGACAGGGGGGAGATACGCAGTATTTT	CASSPQDSGQGGDTQYF
few	TRBV4-3	TRBD1	TRBJ1-5	TGCGCCAGCAGCACCCACAGGGGGAGCAATCAGCCCCAGCATTTT	CASSTHRGSNQPQHF
few	TRBV20-1	-	TRBJ2-1	TGCAGTGCTAGCGGGGATGAGCAGTTCTTC	CSASGDEQFF
-	TRBV5-4	-	TRBJ1-1	TGTGCCAGCAGCACGGAACAGGGAAACACTGAAGCTTTCTTT	CASSTEQGNTEAFF
few	TRBV7-9	-	TRBJ2-3	TGTGCCAGCAGCGACGCGCAGGGTAGGGGCACAGATACGCAGTATTTT	CASSDAQGRGTDTQYF
once	TRBV10-3	TRBD1	TRBJ2-1	TGTGCCATCAGTCCGGGACAGAGATCCTACAATGAGCAGTTCTTC	CAISPGQRSYNEQFF
few	TRBV7-2	TRBD1	TRBJ1-2	TGTGCCAGCAGCCCCGACAGGGATCATGGCTACACCTTC	CASSPDRDHGYTF
few	TRBV9	TRBD1	TRBJ2-6	TGTGCCAGCAGCGTAGGGCAGGGGGCCGGGGCCAACGTCCTGACTTTC	CASSVGQGAGANVLTF
-	TRBV30	TRBD1	TRBJ1-1	TGTGCCTGGGGACGGACAGGGAGTACTGAAGCTTTCTTT	CAWGRTGSTEAFF
-	TRBV7-3	TRBD2	TRBJ2-1	TGTGCCAGCAGCCCCCAGGGTGGGGCGGGAGGGCCCGATGAGCAGTTCTTC	CASSPQGGAGGPDEQFF
-	TRBV6-4	-	TRBJ2-3	TGTGCCAGCAGTTCCGGTTACACAGATACGCAGTATTTT	CASSSGYTDTQYF
-	TRBV4-3	-	TRBJ1-2	TGCGCCAGCAGCCAAGATTGGTTCAGGGGACAAACCTATGGCTACACCTTC	CASSQDWFRGQTYGYTF
-	TRBV9	TRBD2	TRBJ2-1	TGTGCCAGCAGCGTACTAGCGGGAGATAATGAGCAGTTCTTC	CASSVLAGDNEQFF
few	TRBV30	TRBD2	TRBJ2-7	TGTGCCTGGAGGAGACTAGCGGGCAGCTCCTACGAGCAGTACTTC	CAWRRLAGSSYEQYF
-	TRBV7-5	-	TRBJ2-3	TGTGCCAGAAGCCGTCCGAGGAGAAGGGGGTCTTCTAGCACAGATACGCAGTATTTT	CARSRPRRRGSSSTDTQYF
few	TRBV7-2	TRBD2	TRBJ2-3	TGTGCCAGCAGCTTTAGCGGGAGGGCAGATACGCAGTATTTT	CASSFSGRADTQYF
-	TRBV18	-	TRBJ1-1	TGTGCCAGCTCACCACCGGCCAGGGCGGTCACTGAAGCTTTCTTT	CASSPPARAVTEAFF